These 6 T cell receptor beta chains originate from one sample sequenced in a study of T cell repertoires in cytomegalovirus infection. TCRdb fed the reads into MiXCR, producing one record per CDR3 protein. The data contain tens of thousands of distinct CDR3 sequences, approximately 22% of them singletons. These TCRs are of unknown antigen specificity. Material for sequencing was PBMCs, sequenced either directly or after in vitro stimulation (not recorded which). Every receptor here comes from a human donor in good health (CMV status not recorded). Some clones in this sample may be carry-over from other donors' samples.

J is TRBJ2-7 and V is TRBV4-3; TRBD2 matches at 9 bases. Germline assignment: CDR1 LGHNA and CDR2 YSLEER. The CDR3 has 17 residues. V shed 4 bases and J 7 bases; nucleotides not matched to a gene: 17. In nucleotides, the CDR3 is TGCGCCAGCAGCCGGTTTCGGAGATTAGCGGGAGTTGTGGAGCAGTACGTC. Amino acid sequence: CASSRFRRLAGVVEQYV.

This clonotype was seen many times. The chain has TRBV5-1 and TRBJ2-3, with 9 positions matching TRBD2. In germline, CDR1 is SGHRS, CDR2 YFSETQ. J lost 2 bases, V lost 0 bases, and 1 base had no gene match. The CDR3 extends over 15 amino acids. CDR3 nucleotides: TGCGCCAGCAGCTTGGCTAGCGGGGCCACAGATACGCAGTATTTT. It is translated as CASSLASGATDTQYF.

The CDR3 reads CASSNTLTGLETQYF. In nucleotides, the CDR3 is TGTGCCAGCAGCAATACCTTGACAGGATTGGAGACCCAGTACTTC. This chain joins TRBV6-2 or TRBV6-3 and TRBJ2-5, with D maybe TRBD1 (6 bases). The length of the CDR3 is 15 residues. Per the germline V gene, CDR1 is MNHEY and CDR2 is SVGEGT. V gave up 6 bases and J gave up 5 bases, with 19 bases separating them.

The gene calls are TRBV7-2 and TRBJ2-1; D gene unclear. Looked up from germline, CDR1 is SGHTA and CDR2 is FQGNSA. The CDR3 sequence is 13 residues long. V lost 1 base, J lost 9 bases, and 10 bases lay in between. The CDR3 DNA sequence: TGTGCCAGCAGCTTAGGTCTAGTCGGTGAGCAGTTCTTC. This sequence encodes CASSLGLVGEQFF.

This sequence joins TRBV7-9 and TRBJ1-6; no reliable D call. V was shortened by 5 bases and J by 10 bases, with 6 bases between the two germline ends. The germline V gene has CDR1 SEHNR and CDR2 FQNEAQ (reference sequence). This CDR3 region has 11 residues. CDR3 loop: CASSPSSPLHF. CDR3 in DNA: TGTGCCAGCAGCCCATCCTCACCCCTCCACTTT.

This clonotype was observed many times. The V and J genes are TRBV7-2 and TRBJ2-1, with 7 bases matching TRBD2. Germline V gives CDR1 SGHTA, CDR2 FQGNSA. The length of the CDR3 is 15 residues. The trim removed 1 base at V and 4 bases at J, leaving 4 bases unmatched. CDR3 amino acids: CASSLGGRGYNEQFF. The CDR3 bases are TGTGCCAGCAGCTTAGGCGGGAGAGGTTACAATGAGCAGTTCTTC.